Following are 17 T cell receptor beta chains from one sample sequenced in a study of early T cells in non-severe SARS-CoV-2 infection. Each CDR3 protein gets one entry after TCRdb re-called the 5' RACE reads with MiXCR. Seen here are 37,000 or so distinct CDR3 sequences, 5% to 6.5% observed once, and the top ten hold about 26%. Sequencing was carried out using whole blood. The receptor set was obtained from an adult who was a healthcare worker with PCR-confirmed SARS-CoV-2 infection or an uninfected control (not recorded which).

This clonotype was detected many times. This chain links TRBV6-2 or TRBV6-3 with TRBJ2-6; D ambiguous. V lost 3 bases and J 7 bases, leaving 10 bases between the germline ends. Germline lookup yields CDR1 MNHEY and CDR2 SVGEGT. The CDR3 spans 14 residues. CDR3 sequence reads: CASSYLSLANVLTF. The CDR3 DNA reads as TGTGCCAGCAGTTATCTGAGCCTCGCCAACGTCCTGACTTTC.

This clonotype was counted a few times. This CDR3 reads CATSDPPLGQGHGEQFF. The CDR3, as DNA: TGTGCCACCAGTGATCCCCCCTTGGGACAGGGACATGGTGAGCAGTTCTTC. V and J are TRBV24-1 and TRBJ2-1; TRBD1 matches at 9 bases. Per germline, CDR1 KGHDR and CDR2 SFDVKD. The V and J ends lost 3 bases and 9 bases, in that order; junction bases with no gene match: 14. CDR3 length: 17 amino acids.

The J gene is TRBJ2-3, the V gene TRBV7-2, with unresolved D. Trimming pared 5 bases from V and 6 bases from J, leaving 6 bases between. CDR3 size: 11 residues. Germline V gene data show CDR1 as SGHTA and CDR2 as FQGNSA. The CDR3 loop reads CASSPRDTQYF. The CDR3 coding sequence is TGTGCCAGCAGCCCACGGGATACGCAGTATTTT.

This clonotype showed up many times. This rearrangement joins TRBV24-1 to TRBJ2-2; D is uncertain. Germline assignment: CDR1 KGHDR and CDR2 SFDVKD. V was pared by 3 bases and J by 1 base, with 8 bases between. The CDR3 is made up of 15 amino acids. The CDR3 nucleotides are TGTGCCACCAGTGATCCTACTATGAACACCGGGGAGCTGTTTTTT. This encodes CATSDPTMNTGELFF.

This clonotype was picked up many times. This chain joins TRBV6-1 and TRBJ2-1, with 10 bases identical to TRBD2. The J segment lost 10 bases and the V segment lost 2 bases, leaving 11 bases of the junction unmatched. The CDR3 sequence is 16 residues long. Germline V CDR1 and CDR2: MNHNS, SASEGT. CDR3 in DNA: TGTGCCAGCAGTGAATGGAGCGGGAGGGCCGGCAGAGAGCAGTTCTTC. This codes for CASSEWSGRAGREQFF.

This clonotype has at least ten counts. This rearrangement joins TRBV7-2 to TRBJ2-3; D remains unclear. V was cut by 5 bases and J by 2 bases, with 8 bases left in between. Per the germline V gene, CDR1 is SGHTA and CDR2 is FQGNSA. This CDR3 is built from 13 residues. The CDR3 region is CASSTIDTDTQYF. The CDR3 coding sequence is TGTGCCAGCAGCACCATTGACACAGATACGCAGTATTTT.

This clonotype has a count of ten or more. The V and J genes are TRBV10-1 and TRBJ2-2, with D maybe TRBD2 (7 bases). The V gene lost 0 bases and the J gene lost 0 bases, with 20 bases spanning the gap. Germline V gene data show CDR1 as WNHNN and CDR2 as SYGVQD (reference sequence). This CDR3 region has 20 residues. The DNA of the CDR3 is TGCGCCAGCAGTGAGTCGATTTTCGCGGGGGCCTCGACGAACACCGGGGAGCTGTTTTTT. Amino acid sequence: CASSESIFAGASTNTGELFF.

At least ten counts were recorded for this clonotype. The chain links TRBV7-2 to TRBJ2-7; 7 bases align to TRBD1. The CDR3 contains 15 residues. Germline CDR1 is SGHTA and CDR2 is FQGNSA. Trimming took 0 bases from V and 3 from J; bases not matched to a gene: 5. The CDR3 loop reads CASSLAGTAFYEQYF. The CDR3 DNA reads as TGTGCCAGCAGCTTAGCCGGGACAGCCTTCTACGAGCAGTACTTC.

This clonotype came up many times. The rearrangement joins TRBV7-9 to TRBJ1-2, with D possibly TRBD1 on 5 matching bases. CDR3 length equals 12 residues. The V end lost 1 base, the J end lost 10 bases, and 10 bases lay between the germline ends. Germline V gene lookup returns CDR1 SEHNR and CDR2 FQNEAQ (reference sequence). The CDR3 spells CASSLGQGDYTF. CDR3 in DNA: TGTGCCAGCAGCTTAGGTCAGGGTGACTACACCTTC.

There are many counts of this clonotype. The rearrangement links TRBV20-1 to TRBJ2-7, with 12 positions matching TRBD2. The germline gives CDR1 DFQATT, CDR2 SNEGSKA (reference sequence). This CDR3 comprises 14 residues. V was clipped by 3 bases and J by 3 bases; unmatched bases: 3. Written as DNA, the CDR3 is TGCAGTGCTAGCCTGGGACTAGCGGGCTACGAGCAGTACTTC. It yields the protein CSASLGLAGYEQYF.

The V gene is TRBV28, the J gene TRBJ2-7, with 7 bases lining up with TRBD1. This CDR3 has 14 residues. V trimming: 5 bases; J trimming: 7 bases; junction bases outside the gene matches: 11. Germline V CDR1 and CDR2: MDHEN, SYDVKM. The CDR3 sequence: CASSAGTVAREQYF. The CDR3 DNA reads TGTGCCAGCAGTGCCGGGACAGTCGCAAGGGAGCAGTACTTC.

The genes are TRBV11-2 and TRBJ2-7, with D uncertain. This CDR3 region has 12 residues. V lost 4 bases to trimming and J lost 4 bases, with 8 bases between them. Germline CDR1 reads SGHAT; CDR2 reads FQNNGV. The CDR3 sequence is CASSSIEYEQYF. For the CDR3, the DNA is TGTGCCAGCAGCTCAATTGAATACGAGCAGTACTTC.

This chain uses TRBV12-3 or TRBV12-4 with TRBJ2-1; 9 bases are a match to TRBD2. The CDR3 spans 16 residues. The V and J ends lost 5 bases and 7 bases, in that order; junction bases with no gene match: 12. In DNA form, the CDR3 reads TGTGCCAGCAGTCCCGCCATGCTAGCGGGAAATAATGAGCAGTTCTTC. It yields the protein CASSPAMLAGNNEQFF.

This clonotype came up a few times. This sequence joins TRBV28 and TRBJ2-5; the D is unclear. The germline CDR1 and CDR2 sequences are MDHEN and SYDVKM. The CDR3 runs 13 residues. V shed 2 bases and J shed 5 bases, with 9 bases lying between them. The CDR3 is CASSLKIPETQYF. For the CDR3, the DNA is TGTGCCAGCAGTTTAAAAATCCCGGAGACCCAGTACTTC.

This clonotype was observed many times. This sequence joins TRBV13 and TRBJ2-1, with D tentatively TRBD1 (5 bases). This CDR3 spans 11 amino acids. Trimming removed 5 bases at V and 10 bases at J, with 9 bases between. Per the germline V gene, CDR1 is PRHDT and CDR2 is FYEKMQ (reference sequence). This CDR3 is CASSQQEEQFF. The CDR3 nucleotides are TGTGCCAGCAGCCAACAGGAGGAGCAGTTCTTC.

In its sample, this clonotype was seen a few times. The gene calls are TRBV6-5 and TRBJ1-2; no reliable D call. The CDR3 totals 13 residues. CDR1 and CDR2 from the germline V gene are MNHEY and SVGAGI. Trimming stripped 7 bases from V and 7 bases from J, with 16 bases between. In nucleotides, the CDR3 is TGTGCCAGCACCTATCGCACGGGGAGTGGCTACACCTTC. This gives the protein CASTYRTGSGYTF.

This clonotype showed up many times. J is TRBJ2-1 and V is TRBV30; no reliable D call. The CDR3 length is 12 residues. The V end was cut by 1 base, the J end by 12 bases, with 13 bases between. Germline CDR1 GTSNPN, CDR2 SVGIG (reference sequence). Here the CDR3 DNA reads TGTGCCTGGAGTGCGCTCTTGATTGGGCAGTTCTTC. This sequence encodes CAWSALLIGQFF.